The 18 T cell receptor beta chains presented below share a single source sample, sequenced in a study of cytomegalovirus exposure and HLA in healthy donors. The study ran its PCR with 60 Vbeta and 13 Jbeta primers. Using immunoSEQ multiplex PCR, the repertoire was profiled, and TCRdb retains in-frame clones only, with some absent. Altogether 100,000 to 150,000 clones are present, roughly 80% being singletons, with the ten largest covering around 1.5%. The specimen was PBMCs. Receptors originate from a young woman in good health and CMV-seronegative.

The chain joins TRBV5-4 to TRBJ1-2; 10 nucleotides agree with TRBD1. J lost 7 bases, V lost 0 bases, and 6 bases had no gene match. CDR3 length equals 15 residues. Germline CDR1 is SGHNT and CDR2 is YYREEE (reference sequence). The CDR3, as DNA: TGTGCCAGCAGCTTGGAGGGGGACAGGGGAAGTGGCTACACCTTC. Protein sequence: CASSLEGDRGSGYTF. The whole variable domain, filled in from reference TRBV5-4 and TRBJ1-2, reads ETGVTQSPTHLIKTRGQQVTLRCSSQSGHNTVSWYQQALGQGPQFIFQYYREEENGRGNFPPRFSGLQFPNYSSELNVNALELDDSALYLCASSLEGDRGSGYTFGSGTRLTVV.

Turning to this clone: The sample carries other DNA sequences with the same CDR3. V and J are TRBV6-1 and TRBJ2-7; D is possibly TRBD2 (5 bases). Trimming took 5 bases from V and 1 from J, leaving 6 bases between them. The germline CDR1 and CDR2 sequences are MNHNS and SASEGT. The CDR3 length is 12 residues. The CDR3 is CASSSGSYEQYF. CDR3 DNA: TGTGCCAGCAGTAGCGGTTCCTACGAGCAGTACTTC.

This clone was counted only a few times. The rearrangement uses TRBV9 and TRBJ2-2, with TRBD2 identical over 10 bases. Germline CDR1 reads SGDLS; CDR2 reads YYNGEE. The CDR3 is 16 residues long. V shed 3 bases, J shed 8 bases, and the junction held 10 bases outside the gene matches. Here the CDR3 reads CASSAQIAGGRGELFF. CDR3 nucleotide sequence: TGTGCCAGCAGCGCCCAGATAGCGGGAGGAAGAGGGGAGCTGTTTTTT.

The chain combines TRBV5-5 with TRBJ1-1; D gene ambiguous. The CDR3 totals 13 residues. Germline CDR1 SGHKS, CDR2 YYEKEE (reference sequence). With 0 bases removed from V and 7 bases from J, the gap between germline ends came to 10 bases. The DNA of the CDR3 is TGTGCCAGCAGCTTGGCTTTGAGCTATGAAGCTTTCTTT. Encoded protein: CASSLALSYEAFF.

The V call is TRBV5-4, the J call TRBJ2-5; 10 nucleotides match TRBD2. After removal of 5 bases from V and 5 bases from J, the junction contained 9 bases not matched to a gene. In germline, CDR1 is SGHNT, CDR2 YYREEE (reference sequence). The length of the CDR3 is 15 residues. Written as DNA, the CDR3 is TGTGCCAGCAGTTCCCCTAGCGGGGGCCCGGAGACCCAGTACTTC. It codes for CASSSPSGGPETQYF.

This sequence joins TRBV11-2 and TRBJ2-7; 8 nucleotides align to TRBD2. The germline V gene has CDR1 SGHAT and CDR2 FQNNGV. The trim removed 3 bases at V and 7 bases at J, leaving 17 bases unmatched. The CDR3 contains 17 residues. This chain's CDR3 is CASSLMATGGRRSEQYF. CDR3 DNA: TGTGCCAGCAGCTTGATGGCGACGGGAGGGCGACGAAGTGAGCAGTACTTC.

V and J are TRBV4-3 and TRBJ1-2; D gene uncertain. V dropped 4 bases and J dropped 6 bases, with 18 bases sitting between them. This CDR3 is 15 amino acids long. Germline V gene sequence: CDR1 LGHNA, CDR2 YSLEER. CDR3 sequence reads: CASSLRSGVSDGYTF. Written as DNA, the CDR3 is TGCGCCAGCAGCCTCCGGTCGGGAGTTAGTGATGGCTACACCTTC.

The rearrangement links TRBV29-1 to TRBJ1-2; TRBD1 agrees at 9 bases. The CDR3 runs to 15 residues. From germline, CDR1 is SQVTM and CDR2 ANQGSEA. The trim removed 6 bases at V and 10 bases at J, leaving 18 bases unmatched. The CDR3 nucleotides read TGCAGCGTGAGAGCCGGGACAGGGTTCTCTGGCGACTACACCTTC. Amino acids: CSVRAGTGFSGDYTF.

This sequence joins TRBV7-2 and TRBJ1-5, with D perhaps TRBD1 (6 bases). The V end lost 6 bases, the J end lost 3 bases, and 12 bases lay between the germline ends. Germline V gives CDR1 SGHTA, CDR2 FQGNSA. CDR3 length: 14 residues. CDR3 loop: CASSFRDTNQPQHF. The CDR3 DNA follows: TGTGCCAGCAGTTTCCGGGACACCAATCAGCCCCAGCATTTT.

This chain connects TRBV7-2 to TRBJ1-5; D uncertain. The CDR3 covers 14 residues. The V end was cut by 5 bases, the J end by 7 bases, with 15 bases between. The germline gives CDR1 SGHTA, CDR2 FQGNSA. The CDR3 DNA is TGTGCCAGCAGCCGGAGGGCCGGAAGGCAGCCCCAGCATTTT. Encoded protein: CASSRRAGRQPQHF.

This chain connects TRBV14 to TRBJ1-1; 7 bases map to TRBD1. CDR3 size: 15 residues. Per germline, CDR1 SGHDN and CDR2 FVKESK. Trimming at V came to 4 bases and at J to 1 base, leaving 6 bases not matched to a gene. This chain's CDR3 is CASSPWTGGNTEAFF. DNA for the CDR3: TGTGCCAGCAGCCCCTGGACAGGAGGGAACACTGAAGCTTTCTTT.

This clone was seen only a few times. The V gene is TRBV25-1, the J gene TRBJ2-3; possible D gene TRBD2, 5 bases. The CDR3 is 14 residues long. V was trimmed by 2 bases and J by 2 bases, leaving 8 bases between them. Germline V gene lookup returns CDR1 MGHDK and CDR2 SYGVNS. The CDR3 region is CASSEEGDTDTQYF. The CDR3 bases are TGTGCCAGCAGTGAAGAGGGAGACACAGATACGCAGTATTTT. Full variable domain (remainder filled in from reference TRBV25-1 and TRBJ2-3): EADIYQTPRYLVIGTGKKITLECSQTMGHDKMYWYQQDPGMELHLIHYSYGVNSTEKGDLSSESTVSRIRTEHFPLTLESARPSHTSQYLCASSEEGDTDTQYFGPGTRLTVL.

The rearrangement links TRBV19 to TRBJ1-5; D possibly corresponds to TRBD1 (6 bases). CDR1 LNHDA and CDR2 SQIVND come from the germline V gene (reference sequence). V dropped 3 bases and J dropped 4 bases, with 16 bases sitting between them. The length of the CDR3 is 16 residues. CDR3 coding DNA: TGTGCCAGTAGTATTACCGGGACAATGAGTAATCAGCCCCAGCATTTT. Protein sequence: CASSITGTMSNQPQHF.

This CDR3 reads CASSIVLGGPYNSPLHF. The DNA for the CDR3 is TGTGCCAGCAGCATCGTTTTGGGAGGGCCTTATAATTCACCCCTCCACTTT. The genes are TRBV21-1 and TRBJ1-6. TRBV21-1 is a listed pseudogene. The length of the CDR3 is 17 residues.

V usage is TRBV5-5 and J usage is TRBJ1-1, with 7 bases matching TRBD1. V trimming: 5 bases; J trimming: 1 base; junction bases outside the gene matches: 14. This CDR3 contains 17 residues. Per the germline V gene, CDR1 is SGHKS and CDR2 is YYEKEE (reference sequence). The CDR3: CASRSRGGGNRNTEAFF. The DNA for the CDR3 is TGTGCCAGCAGATCCCGAGGGGGCGGGAACAGGAACACTGAAGCTTTCTTT.

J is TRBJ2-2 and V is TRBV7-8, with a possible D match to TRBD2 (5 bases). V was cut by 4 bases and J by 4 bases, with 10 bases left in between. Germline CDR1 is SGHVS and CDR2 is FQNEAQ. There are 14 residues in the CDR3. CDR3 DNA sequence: TGTGCCAGCAGCTCAACTAGAGGCACCGGGGAGCTGTTTTTT. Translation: CASSSTRGTGELFF.

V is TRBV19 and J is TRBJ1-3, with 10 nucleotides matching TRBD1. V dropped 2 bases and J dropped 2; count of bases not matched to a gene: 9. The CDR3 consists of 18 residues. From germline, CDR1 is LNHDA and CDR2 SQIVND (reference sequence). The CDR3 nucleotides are TGTGCCAGTAGTATAACCCCCGACAGGGGGCCAACTGGAAACACCATATATTTT. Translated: CASSITPDRGPTGNTIYF. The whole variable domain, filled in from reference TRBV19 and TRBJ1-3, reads DGGITQSPKYLFRKEGQNVTLSCEQNLNHDAMYWYRQDPGQGLRLIYYSQIVNDFQKGDIAEGYSVSREKKESFPLTVTSAQKNPTAFYLCASSITPDRGPTGNTIYFGEGSWLTVV.

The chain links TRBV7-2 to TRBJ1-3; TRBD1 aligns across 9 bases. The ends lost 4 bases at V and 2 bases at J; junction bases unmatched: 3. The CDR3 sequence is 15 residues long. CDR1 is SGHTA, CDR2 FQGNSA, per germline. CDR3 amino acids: CASSSRTGAGNTIYF. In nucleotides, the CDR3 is TGTGCCAGCAGCTCACGGACAGGGGCTGGAAACACCATATATTTT. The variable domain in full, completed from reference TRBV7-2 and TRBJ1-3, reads GAGVSQSPSNKVTEKGKDVELRCDPISGHTALYWYRQSLGQGLEFLIYFQGNSAPDKSGLPSDRFSAERTGGSVSTLTIQRTQQEDSAVYLCASSSRTGAGNTIYFGEGSWLTVV.